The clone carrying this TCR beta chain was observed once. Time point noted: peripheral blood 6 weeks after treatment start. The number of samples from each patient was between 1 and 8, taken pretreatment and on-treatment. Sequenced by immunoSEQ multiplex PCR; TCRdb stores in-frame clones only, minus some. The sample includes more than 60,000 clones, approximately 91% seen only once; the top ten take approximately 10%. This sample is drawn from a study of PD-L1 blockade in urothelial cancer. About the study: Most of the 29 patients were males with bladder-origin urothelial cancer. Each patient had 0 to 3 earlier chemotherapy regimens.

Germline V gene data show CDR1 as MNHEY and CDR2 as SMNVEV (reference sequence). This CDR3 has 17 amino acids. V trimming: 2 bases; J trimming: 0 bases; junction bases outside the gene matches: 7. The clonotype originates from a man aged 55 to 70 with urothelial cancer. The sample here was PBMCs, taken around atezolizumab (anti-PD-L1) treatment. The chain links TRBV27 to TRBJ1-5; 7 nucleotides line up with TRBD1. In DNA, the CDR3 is TGTGCCAGCAGTTTACTAGGGGGCGTCTATAGCAATCAGCCCCAGCATTTT. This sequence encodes CASSLLGGVYSNQPQHF.